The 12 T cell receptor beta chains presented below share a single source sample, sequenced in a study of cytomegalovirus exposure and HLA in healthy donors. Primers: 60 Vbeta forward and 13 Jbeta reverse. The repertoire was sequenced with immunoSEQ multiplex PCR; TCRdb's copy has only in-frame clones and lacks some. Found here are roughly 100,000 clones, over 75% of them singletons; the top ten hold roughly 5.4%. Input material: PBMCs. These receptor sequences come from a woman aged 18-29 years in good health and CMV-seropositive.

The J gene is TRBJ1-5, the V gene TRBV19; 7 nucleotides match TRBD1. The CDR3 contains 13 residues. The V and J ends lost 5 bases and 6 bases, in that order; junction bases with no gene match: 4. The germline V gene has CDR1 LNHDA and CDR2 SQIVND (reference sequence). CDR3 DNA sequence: TGTGCCAGTAGTGACAGGGAGAGTCAGCCCCAGCATTTT. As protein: CASSDRESQPQHF.

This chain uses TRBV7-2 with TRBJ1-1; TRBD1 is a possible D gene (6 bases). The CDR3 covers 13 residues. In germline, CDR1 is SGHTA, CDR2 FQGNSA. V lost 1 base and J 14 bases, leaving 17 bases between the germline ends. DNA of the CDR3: TGTGCCAGCAGCTTAGTACAGGGTGGCCCCGGCTTCTTT. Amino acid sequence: CASSLVQGGPGFF.

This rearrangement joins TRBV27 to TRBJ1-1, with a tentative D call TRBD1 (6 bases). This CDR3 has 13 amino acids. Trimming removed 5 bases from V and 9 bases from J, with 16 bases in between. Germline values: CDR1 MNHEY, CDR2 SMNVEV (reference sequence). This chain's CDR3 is CASSTGTENKAFF. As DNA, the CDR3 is TGTGCCAGCAGTACAGGGACGGAGAATAAAGCTTTCTTT.

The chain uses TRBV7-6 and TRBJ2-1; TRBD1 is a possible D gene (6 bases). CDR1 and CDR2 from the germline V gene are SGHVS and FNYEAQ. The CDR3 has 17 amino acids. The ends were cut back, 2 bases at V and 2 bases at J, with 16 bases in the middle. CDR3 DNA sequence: TGTGCCAGCAGCTTAAGAGAGGGGGTTGGCCCCTACAATGAGCAGTTCTTC. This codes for CASSLREGVGPYNEQFF. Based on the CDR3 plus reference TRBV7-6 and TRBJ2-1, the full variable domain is GAGVSQSPRYKVTKRGQDVALRCDPISGHVSLYWYRQALGQGPEFLTYFNYEAQQDKSGLPNDRFSAERPEGSISTLTIQRTEQRDSAMYRCASSLREGVGPYNEQFFGPGTRLTVL.

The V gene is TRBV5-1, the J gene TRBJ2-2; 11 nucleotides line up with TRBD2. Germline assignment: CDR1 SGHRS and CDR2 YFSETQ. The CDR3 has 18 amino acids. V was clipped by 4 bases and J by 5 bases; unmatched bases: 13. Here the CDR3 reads CASSLSNLAGGQTGELFF. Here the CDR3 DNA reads TGCGCCAGCAGCCTGTCAAACCTAGCGGGAGGTCAGACCGGGGAGCTGTTTTTT. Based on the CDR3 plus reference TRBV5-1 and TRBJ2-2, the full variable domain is KAGVTQTPRYLIKTRGQQVTLSCSPISGHRSVSWYQQTPGQGLQFLFEYFSETQRNKGNFPGRFSGRQFSNSRSEMNVSTLELGDSALYLCASSLSNLAGGQTGELFFGEGSRLTVL.

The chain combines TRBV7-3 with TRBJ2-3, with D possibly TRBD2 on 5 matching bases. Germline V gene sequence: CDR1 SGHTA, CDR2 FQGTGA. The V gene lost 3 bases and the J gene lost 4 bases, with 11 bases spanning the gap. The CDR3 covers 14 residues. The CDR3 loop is CASSFSGNPDTQYF. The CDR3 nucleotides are TGTGCCAGCAGCTTTTCGGGGAACCCAGATACGCAGTATTTT.

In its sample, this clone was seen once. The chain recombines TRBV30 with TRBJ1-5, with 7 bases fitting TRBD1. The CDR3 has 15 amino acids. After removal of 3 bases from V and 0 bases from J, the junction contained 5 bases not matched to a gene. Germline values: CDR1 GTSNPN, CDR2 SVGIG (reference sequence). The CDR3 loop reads CAWSRDRYSNQPQHF. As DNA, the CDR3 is TGTGCCTGGAGCCGGGACAGATATAGCAATCAGCCCCAGCATTTT. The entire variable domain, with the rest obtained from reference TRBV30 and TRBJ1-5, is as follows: SQTIHQWPATLVQPVGSPLSLECTVEGTSNPNLYWYRQAAGRGLQLLFYSVGIGQISSEVPQNLSASRPQDRQFILSSKKLLLSDSGFYLCAWSRDRYSNQPQHFGDGTRLSIL.

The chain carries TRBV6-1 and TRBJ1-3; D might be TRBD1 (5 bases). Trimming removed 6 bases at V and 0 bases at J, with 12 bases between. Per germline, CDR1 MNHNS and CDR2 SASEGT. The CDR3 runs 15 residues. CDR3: CASSGGVISGNTIYF. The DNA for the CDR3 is TGTGCCAGCAGCGGGGGGGTGATCTCTGGAAACACCATATATTTT.

CDR3 sequence reads: CASSLSTGSGNSPLHF. CDR3 nucleotide sequence: TGTGCCAGCAGTTTGTCCACAGGGTCTGGCAATTCACCCCTCCACTTT. The V call is TRBV28, the J call TRBJ1-6; TRBD1 might be the D (6 bases). Germline assignment: CDR1 MDHEN and CDR2 SYDVKM. V shed 3 bases and J shed 7 bases, with 16 bases lying between them. The CDR3 is 16 amino acids.

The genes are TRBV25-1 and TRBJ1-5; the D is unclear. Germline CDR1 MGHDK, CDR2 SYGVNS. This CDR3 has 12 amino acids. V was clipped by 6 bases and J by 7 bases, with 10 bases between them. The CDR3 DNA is TGTGCCAGCAGCCACCCAGGACAGCCCCAGCATTTT. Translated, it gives CASSHPGQPQHF.

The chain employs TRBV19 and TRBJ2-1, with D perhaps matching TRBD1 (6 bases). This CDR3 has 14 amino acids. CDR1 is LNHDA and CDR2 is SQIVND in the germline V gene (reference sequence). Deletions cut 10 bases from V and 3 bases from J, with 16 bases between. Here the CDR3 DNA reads TGTGCCACCTCGTTCAGGGGCCGCTACAATGAGCAGTTCTTC. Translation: CATSFRGRYNEQFF.

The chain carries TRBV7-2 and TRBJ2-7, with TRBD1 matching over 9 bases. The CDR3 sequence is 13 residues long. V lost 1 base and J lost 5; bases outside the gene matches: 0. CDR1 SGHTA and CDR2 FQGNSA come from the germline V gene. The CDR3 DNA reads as TGTGCCAGCAGCTTAGGGACAGGGGACGAGCAGTACTTC. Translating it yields CASSLGTGDEQYF.